These T cell receptor beta chains were read from a single sample in a study of early T cells in non-severe SARS-CoV-2 infection. TCRdb itself ran the 5' RACE reads through MiXCR, one entry per CDR3 protein. The sample has fewer than 80,000 distinct CDR3 sequences, 13% seen once. The sample taken for sequencing was whole blood. The receptors were sampled from an adult who was a healthcare worker with PCR-confirmed SARS-CoV-2 infection or an uninfected control (not recorded which). Both conserved end residues are part of each CDR3. D genes are given only for firm matches. A row's size may be missing; if present it is once, few, many or a size class.

TRBD1	many	TRBV5-6	TRBJ1-2	TGTGCCAGCAGCCAGAGGACAGGGACGGATGGCTACACCTTC	CASSQRTGTDGYTF
TRBD2	.	TRBV7-9	TRBJ2-5	TGTGCCAGCAGCCCTGGGACTAGCGTCTGGGAGACCCAGTACTTC	CASSPGTSVWETQYF
TRBD2	few	TRBV18	TRBJ2-1	TGTGCCAGCTCACCTAAGTCACTAGCGGGGTACTCCTACAATGAGCAGTTCTTC	CASSPKSLAGYSYNEQFF
TRBD1	.	TRBV10-3	TRBJ1-6	TGTGCCATCAGTAAACCGGGACAGGGTTCACCCCTCCACTTT	CAISKPGQGSPLHF
.	.	TRBV10-3	TRBJ2-3	TGTGCCATCAACGGGGGAGCGGGTAATGTAGATACGCAGTATTTT	CAINGGAGNVDTQYF
TRBD2	many	TRBV4-1	TRBJ2-1	TGCGCCAGCAGCCCTCAGGGACTAGTAGGTGAGCAGTTCTTC	CASSPQGLVGEQFF
.	many	TRBV2	TRBJ1-2	TGTGCCAGCACCGGACAGAACTATGGCTACACCTTC	CASTGQNYGYTF
.	.	TRBV5-4	TRBJ1-6	TGTGCCAGCAGCTTGGGGACGGAGTACGGCTATAATTCACCCCTCCACTTT	CASSLGTEYGYNSPLHF
.	few	TRBV7-9	TRBJ2-1	TGTGCCAGCAGCTTACCGGGATCCACTTTGGGGAATGAGCAGTTCTTC	CASSLPGSTLGNEQFF
TRBD2	.	TRBV6-4	TRBJ2-3	TGTGCCAGCAGTGATTTAGCGGGGGCCCCTCCAGATACGCAGTATTTT	CASSDLAGAPPDTQYF
.	.	TRBV19	TRBJ1-5	TGTGCCAGTACCATACAGGGAGATCAGCCCCAGCATTTT	CASTIQGDQPQHF